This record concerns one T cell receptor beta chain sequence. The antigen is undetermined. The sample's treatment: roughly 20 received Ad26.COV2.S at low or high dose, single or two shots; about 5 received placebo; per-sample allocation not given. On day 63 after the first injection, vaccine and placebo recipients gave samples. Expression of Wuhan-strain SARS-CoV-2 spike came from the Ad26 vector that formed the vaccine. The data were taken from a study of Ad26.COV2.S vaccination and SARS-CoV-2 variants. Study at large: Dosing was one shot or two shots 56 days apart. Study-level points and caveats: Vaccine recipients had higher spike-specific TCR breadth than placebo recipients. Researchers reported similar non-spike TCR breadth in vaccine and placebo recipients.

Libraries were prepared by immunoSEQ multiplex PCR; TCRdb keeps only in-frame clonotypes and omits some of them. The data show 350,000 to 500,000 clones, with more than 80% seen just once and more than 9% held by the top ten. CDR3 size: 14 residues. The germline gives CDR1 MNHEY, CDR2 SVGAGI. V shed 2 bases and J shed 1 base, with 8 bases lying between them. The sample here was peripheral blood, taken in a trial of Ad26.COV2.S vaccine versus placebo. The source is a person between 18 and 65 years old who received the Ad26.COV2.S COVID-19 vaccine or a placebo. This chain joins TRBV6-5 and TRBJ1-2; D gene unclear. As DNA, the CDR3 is TGTGCCAGCAGTTACGCGGGCTATAACTATGGCTACACCTTC. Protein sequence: CASSYAGYNYGYTF.